The rows below give T cell receptor beta chains drawn from one sample of a study of T cell responses to AZD1222 COVID-19 vaccine. The method was immunoSEQ multiplex PCR; TCRdb's version includes in-frame clones alone and lacks a portion of them. This table has under 90,000 clones, approximately 83% appearing once. The sample here was peripheral blood, taken 28 days after the second AZD1222 dose. The receptors stem from an adult who received the AZD1222 COVID-19 vaccine. Each CDR3 is given with its conserved first and last residue. D genes are given only for firm matches. Only part of the rows carry a size: once, few, many, or a class if the clone is expanded.

clone_size j_call d_call v_call cdr3_nt cdr3_aa
NA TRBJ1-2 TRBD1 TRBV29-1 TGCAGTGACAACCACAGGGGCTATGGCTACACCTTC CSDNHRGYGYTF
NA TRBJ1-5 NA TRBV6-2/TRBV6-3 TGTGCCAGCAGTTCCCGGGACGGGGTCTATCAGCCCCAGCATTTT CASSSRDGVYQPQHF
NA TRBJ1-5 NA TRBV4-2 TGTGCCAGCAGCCAAGAGGGTCAGCCCCAGCATTTT CASSQEGQPQHF
NA TRBJ1-5 NA TRBV18 TGTGCCAGCTCACCACTCACAGGCAATCAGCCCCAGCATTTT CASSPLTGNQPQHF
NA TRBJ2-7 NA TRBV19 TGTGCCAGTAGTCCTACCGCAGGGTACGAGCAGTACTTC CASSPTAGYEQYF
NA TRBJ1-5 NA TRBV19 TGTGCCAGTAGTATTGGGCAGGGGAGCAATCAGCCCCAGCATTTT CASSIGQGSNQPQHF
once TRBJ1-6 NA TRBV9 TGTGCCAGCAGCCGGGGAGGGACGAATTCACCCCTCCACTTT CASSRGGTNSPLHF
NA TRBJ1-5 NA TRBV7-2 TGTGCCAGCAGCTTAGCGTGGCAGGCCAATCAGCCCCAGCATTTT CASSLAWQANQPQHF
NA TRBJ2-3 NA TRBV7-3 TGTGCCAGCAGCTTAAGGCCAGGAGGGTACATCACAGATACGCAGTATTTT CASSLRPGGYITDTQYF
NA TRBJ1-5 TRBD1 TRBV27 TGTGCCAGCAGTTTGACAGGGCCCGGAATTGGCAATCAGCCCCAGCATTTT CASSLTGPGIGNQPQHF
NA TRBJ2-3 NA TRBV7-2 TGTGCCAGCAGCTTGGGACTGGGTGGGGGCACAGATACGCAGTATTTT CASSLGLGGGTDTQYF
NA TRBJ1-2 NA TRBV13 TGTGCCAGCAGGACTTGGTTATTTGATCGTCCTGGCTACACCTTC CASRTWLFDRPGYTF
NA TRBJ2-1 NA TRBV19 TGTGCCACCGGAAAGGACAACGATGAGCAGTTCTTC CATGKDNDEQFF
NA TRBJ2-5 NA TRBV11-2 TGTGCCAGCAGCTTAGATCGTGGGGGGCCTCGGCAAGAGACCCAGTACTTC CASSLDRGGPRQETQYF
NA TRBJ2-3 TRBD2 TRBV6-5 TGTGCCAGTCAGGACCGGGGGGGCCCAGATACGCAGTATTTT CASQDRGGPDTQYF
NA TRBJ2-2 NA TRBV27 TGTGCCAGCAGTTGGGGGTCAGTTGGAGGGGAGCTGTTTTTT CASSWGSVGGELFF
NA TRBJ2-5 TRBD2 TRBV2 TGTGCCAGCAGTGAAGGTCTGGGGAGGGGAGAGACCCAGTACTTC CASSEGLGRGETQYF
few TRBJ2-7 NA TRBV5-4 TGTGCCAGCAGCTTGGTCGGCGGGATAGTCTACGAGCAGTACTTC CASSLVGGIVYEQYF
once TRBJ2-1 TRBD2 TRBV6-2/TRBV6-3 TGTGCCAGCAGTTACGGGGGTAGCGGGACCAATCAAGCCTACAATGAGCAGTTCTTC CASSYGGSGTNQAYNEQFF
NA TRBJ2-6 NA TRBV19 TGTGCCAGTAGTGATTGGGGCTCTGGGGCCAACGTCCTGACTTTC CASSDWGSGANVLTF
NA TRBJ2-1 NA TRBV9 TGTGCCAGCAGCTCTACGGAGGCCTCCTACAATGAGCAGTTCTTC CASSSTEASYNEQFF
NA TRBJ1-6 NA TRBV2 TGTGCCAGCAGAGGGACGGCTACTTCACCCCTCCACTTT CASRGTATSPLHF
NA TRBJ2-1 TRBD2 TRBV6-1 TGTGCCAGCAGTGAAGGGGAGGGATTCAATGAGCAGTTCTTC CASSEGEGFNEQFF
NA TRBJ2-3 TRBD2 TRBV9 TGTGCCAGCAGCGGAGGACTAGCGGGATCAGATACGCAGTATTTT CASSGGLAGSDTQYF
NA TRBJ1-2 NA TRBV19 TGTGCCAGTAGTACCGGGACACCAAGGAAGGGCGGCTACACCTTC CASSTGTPRKGGYTF
NA TRBJ2-3 TRBD2 TRBV5-6 TGTGCCAGCAGCTTATCGGGAGGGATGACAGATACGCAGTATTTT CASSLSGGMTDTQYF
NA TRBJ2-5 NA TRBV28 TGTGCCAGCAGTTTATGGGATAGCTGGCGCCAAGAGACCCAGTACTTC CASSLWDSWRQETQYF
NA TRBJ1-3 TRBD1 TRBV9 TGTGCCAGCAGCCCGACAGGGGGCATAGGAAACACCATATATTTT CASSPTGGIGNTIYF
NA TRBJ2-2 NA TRBV5-4 TGTGCCAGCAGCTTGGGACCCAGGCCCCCCGGGGAGCTGTTTTTT CASSLGPRPPGELFF
few TRBJ2-7 NA TRBV21-1 TGTGCCAGCAGCAAAGCGCTGATCCTAGCATCAGTATACGAGCAGTACTTC CASSKALILASVYEQYF
NA TRBJ2-3 NA TRBV9 TGTGCCAGCAGCCTCGGCCCCGGGGCCAGCGCCCTAGATACGCAGTATTTT CASSLGPGASALDTQYF
once TRBJ1-6 NA TRBV28 TGTGCCAGCAGTTCCCCAGCACCTACAGAAAATTCACCCCTCCACTTT CASSSPAPTENSPLHF
NA TRBJ2-5 TRBD1 TRBV18 TGTGCCAGCTCAGCACCAGGGGGACGGGAGACCCAGTACTTC CASSAPGGRETQYF
NA TRBJ1-1 NA TRBV6-5 TGTGCCAGCAGTTACAGGGAGGTGAACACTGAAGCTTTCTTT CASSYREVNTEAFF
NA TRBJ1-5 NA TRBV6-1 TGTGCCAGCAGTGAAGGGGTTCGGGGCCAGCCCCAGCATTTT CASSEGVRGQPQHF
NA TRBJ1-1 TRBD1 TRBV28 TGTGCCAGCAGTCGGACAGGAGGGCACACTGAAGCTTTCTTT CASSRTGGHTEAFF
NA TRBJ2-1 NA TRBV1 TGCACCAGCAGCCGGAGCGGGCGGGAGGACTACAATGAGCAGTTCTTC CTSSRSGREDYNEQFF
NA TRBJ1-4 TRBD1 TRBV14 TGTGCCAGCAGCCCTCGACAGGGCACTAATGAAAAACTGTTTTTT CASSPRQGTNEKLFF